This T cell receptor beta chain is from a study of cytomegalovirus exposure and HLA in healthy donors. Study information: In a later analysis, the 90 to 150 validation repertoires were reported to have used the same platform as the 600 to 700 first-cohort repertoires. Study-wide points: Researchers counted 164 TCR beta chains as cytomegalovirus-associated. In vitro confirmation showed a few CMV-associated chains to be CMV antigen specific. High specificity and sensitivity for cytomegalovirus status were reported for the classifier.

A single count supports this clone. The antigen remains unidentified. Clones were sequenced by immunoSEQ multiplex PCR, and TCRdb holds only the in-frame ones, with some missing. The sample gives about 220,000 clones, 88% of which show up once; 2.9% is in the top ten. The germline V and J ends were trimmed by 6 bases and 0 bases, with 11 bases remaining between them. The V gene's germline CDR1 is SGHTA and CDR2 FQGNSA. The CDR3 covers 14 residues. The sequence was obtained from a woman younger than 30 in good health and CMV-seronegative. The chain carries TRBV7-2 and TRBJ1-1; D call uncertain. What was sequenced was PBMCs. CDR3 loop: CASRREALNTEAFF. CDR3 nucleotides: TGTGCCAGCAGAAGGGAGGCTTTGAACACTGAAGCTTTCTTT.